A single sample is the source of the 18 T cell receptor beta chains below, sequenced in a study of shared clonotypes between healthy human individuals. Assay: immunoSEQ multiplex PCR; the TCRdb copy retains only in-frame clones and omits some. This table has about 2.2 million clones, around 93% appearing once. Positively selected for CCR7, the CD45RO-negative cells used as naive CD8 cells excluded terminally differentiated effector memory CD45RA+ cells. The sequenced sample was naive CD8+ T cells from PBMCs. All receptors derive from a man between 18 and 35 years old in good health. Some clones in this sample may be carry-over from other donors' samples.

The chain has TRBV15 and TRBJ2-7; D remains unclear. In germline, CDR1 is LNHNV, CDR2 YYDKDF (reference sequence). Trimming removed 5 bases at V and 6 bases at J, with 20 bases between. CDR3 length: 15 amino acids. The CDR3 DNA reads TGTGCCACCAGCGAAAAAACGGTCCTCACTGGCGAGCAGTACTTC. Protein product: CATSEKTVLTGEQYF.

This clone was picked up a small number of times. The chain uses TRBV10-3 and TRBJ2-7, with D possibly being TRBD1 (5 bases). Germline loops: CDR1 ENHRY, CDR2 SYGVKD. V was pared by 8 bases and J by 3 bases, with 8 bases between. CDR3 length: 11 residues. For the CDR3, the DNA is TGTGCCATCGGGCAGGGCTACGAGCAGTACTTC. Translation gives CAIGQGYEQYF.

J is TRBJ2-3 and V is TRBV4-1; D ambiguous. Germline loops: CDR1 MGHRA, CDR2 YSYEKL. The CDR3 has 16 residues. The V end was cut by 0 bases, the J end by 2 bases, with 12 bases between. CDR3 protein: CASSQESTVPTDTQYF. CDR3 nucleotide sequence: TGCGCCAGCAGCCAAGAAAGCACAGTTCCCACAGATACGCAGTATTTT.

The CDR3 nucleotides read TGTGCCAGTCTCCCGCCGACGGCACGCTCCTACAATGAGCAGTTCTTC. It codes for CASLPPTARSYNEQFF. The genes are TRBV19 and TRBJ2-1; no firm D call. Germline CDR1 and CDR2: LNHDA and SQIVND (reference sequence). The CDR3 sequence is 16 residues long. Trimming pared 8 bases from V and 0 bases from J, leaving 17 bases between.

This clone has a single count. The chain has TRBV19 and TRBJ2-7, with D possibly being TRBD1 or TRBD2 (5 bases each). Per the germline V gene, CDR1 is LNHDA and CDR2 is SQIVND (reference sequence). The CDR3 consists of 14 residues. Trimming pared 5 bases from V and 0 bases from J, leaving 11 bases between. In nucleotides, the CDR3 is TGTGCCAGTAGTTCCCGGGGCCTCTCCTACGAGCAGTACTTC. This sequence encodes CASSSRGLSYEQYF.

The rearrangement uses TRBV29-1 and TRBJ2-1, with no clear D. The germline V gene encodes CDR1 SQVTM and CDR2 ANQGSEA. CDR3 length: 12 amino acids. V lost 3 bases and J lost 5, with 8 bases in between. This CDR3 is CSVEVLDNEQFF. For the CDR3, the DNA is TGCAGCGTTGAGGTTTTGGACAATGAGCAGTTCTTC.

The V and J genes are TRBV4-1 and TRBJ2-7, with D perhaps matching TRBD1 (6 bases). The CDR3 length is 15 residues. Trimming took off 1 base at V and 3 bases at J, with 13 bases between the two ends. Per germline, CDR1 MGHRA and CDR2 YSYEKL. The CDR3 loop is CASSQGPGHYYEQYF. CDR3 nucleotide sequence: TGCGCCAGCAGCCAAGGCCCGGGACACTACTACGAGCAGTACTTC.

Remarks on this clone: The same CDR3 arises from other DNA sequences in this sample as well. The J gene is TRBJ1-2, the V gene TRBV29-1; the D gene is possibly TRBD1 (5 bases). Per the germline V gene, CDR1 is SQVTM and CDR2 is ANQGSEA. The CDR3 loop spans 13 amino acids. Trimming took 5 bases from V and 1 from J, leaving 11 bases between them. The CDR3 protein is CSVLTGGNYGYTF. The CDR3 nucleotides are TGCAGCGTTCTAACCGGGGGTAACTATGGCTACACCTTC.

This chain connects TRBV28 to TRBJ1-2; D is unresolved. The CDR3 loop spans 13 amino acids. Trimming cost V 2 bases and J 4 bases, with 8 bases left between them. Germline CDR1 is MDHEN and CDR2 is SYDVKM. The CDR3 region is CASSLIALYGYTF. CDR3 DNA: TGTGCCAGCAGTTTAATTGCTCTCTATGGCTACACCTTC.

This chain connects TRBV27 to TRBJ1-2; the D is unclear. CDR3 length equals 14 residues. Deletions cut 0 bases from V and 4 bases from J, with 9 bases between. Germline lookup yields CDR1 MNHEY and CDR2 SMNVEV (reference sequence). The CDR3 is CASSLSSGPYGYTF. CDR3 DNA: TGTGCCAGCAGTTTATCCTCCGGCCCCTATGGCTACACCTTC.

V usage is TRBV2 and J usage is TRBJ1-2; tentatively, D is TRBD1 (6 bases). Germline V gene sequence: CDR1 SNHLY, CDR2 FYNNEI. The ends were cut back, 3 bases at V and 0 bases at J, with 11 bases in the middle. This CDR3 is built from 15 residues. This CDR3 reads CASSDGQSPNYGYTF. DNA of the CDR3: TGTGCCAGCAGTGACGGACAGTCACCTAACTATGGCTACACCTTC. The full variable domain, in which reference TRBV2 and TRBJ1-2 provide the parts outside the CDR3, is EPEVTQTPSHQVTQMGQEVILRCVPISNHLYFYWYRQILGQKVEFLVSFYNNEISEKSEIFDDQFSVERPDGSNFTLKIRSTKLEDSAMYFCASSDGQSPNYGYTFGSGTRLTVV.

The chain is built from TRBV9 and TRBJ1-4, with TRBD1 as a possible D gene (5 bases). CDR3 length: 15 amino acids. V lost 6 bases and J 7 bases, leaving 19 bases between the germline ends. Germline CDR1 is SGDLS and CDR2 is YYNGEE. As DNA, the CDR3 is TGTGCCAGCAACGTCAGAGGGGCAAGGGGTGAAAAACTGTTTTTT. It codes for CASNVRGARGEKLFF.

The rearrangement uses TRBV7-9 and TRBJ2-1; TRBD1 agrees at 9 bases. From germline, CDR1 is SEHNR and CDR2 FQNEAQ (reference sequence). The V gene end was trimmed by 6 bases and the J gene end by 1 base; junction bases not matched to a gene: 7. The CDR3 contains 16 residues. The CDR3 DNA reads TGTGCCAGCAGACCCACAGGGGGCGCTTCCTACAATGAGCAGTTCTTC. It encodes CASRPTGGASYNEQFF.

V gene TRBV19 combines with J gene TRBJ2-1; D not certain. This CDR3 is 14 amino acids long. Germline V gives CDR1 LNHDA, CDR2 SQIVND (reference sequence). The V gene lost 1 base and the J gene lost 2 bases, with 6 bases spanning the gap. The CDR3 sequence is CASSIGVTYNEQFF. CDR3 in DNA: TGTGCCAGTAGTATAGGGGTGACCTACAATGAGCAGTTCTTC.

The sample holds one count of this clone. The chain recombines TRBV6-6 with TRBJ2-2; the match to TRBD2 covers 11 bases. The V and J ends lost 2 bases and 5 bases, in that order; junction bases with no gene match: 4. CDR1 and CDR2 (germline): MNHNY, SVGAGI (reference sequence). The CDR3 extends over 16 amino acids. CDR3 residues: CASSYLSSGRTGELFF. For the CDR3, the DNA is TGTGCCAGCAGTTACCTGTCTAGCGGGAGGACCGGGGAGCTGTTTTTT.

This chain links TRBV15 with TRBJ1-5; D gene ambiguous. The V gene's germline CDR1 is LNHNV and CDR2 YYDKDF (reference sequence). V lost 1 base, J lost 6 bases, and 16 bases lay in between. The CDR3 runs to 16 residues. As DNA, the CDR3 is TGTGCCACCAGCAGAGTCCCAAGTATGGGTAGTCAGCCCCAGCATTTT. This codes for CATSRVPSMGSQPQHF.

The rearrangement uses TRBV7-2 and TRBJ2-1; no clear D. Trimming shortened V by 4 bases and J by 0 bases, and 16 bases separated the two germline ends. This CDR3 is built from 17 residues. Germline V gene lookup returns CDR1 SGHTA and CDR2 FQGNSA. The CDR3 DNA reads TGTGCCAGCAGCTCCAGCCGGCTAATCAGCTCCTACAATGAGCAGTTCTTC. Translated, it gives CASSSSRLISSYNEQFF.

The chain is built from TRBV19 and TRBJ1-1, with D unresolved. Germline V gene data show CDR1 as LNHDA and CDR2 as SQIVND (reference sequence). The CDR3 sequence is 15 residues long. V lost 2 bases, J lost 1 base, and 11 bases lay in between. CDR3 DNA: TGTGCCAGTAGTATAACGGCAGGCGCGAACACTGAAGCTTTCTTT. Translation: CASSITAGANTEAFF.